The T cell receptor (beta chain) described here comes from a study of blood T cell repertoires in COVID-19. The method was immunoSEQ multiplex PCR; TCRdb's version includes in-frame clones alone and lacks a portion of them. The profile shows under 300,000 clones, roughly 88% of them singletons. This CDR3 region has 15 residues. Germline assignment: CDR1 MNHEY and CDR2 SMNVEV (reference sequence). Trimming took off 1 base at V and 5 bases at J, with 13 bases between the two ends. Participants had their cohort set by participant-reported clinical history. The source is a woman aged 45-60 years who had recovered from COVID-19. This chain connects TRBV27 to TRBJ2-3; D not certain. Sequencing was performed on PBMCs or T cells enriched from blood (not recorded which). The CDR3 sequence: CASSLWSNTGDTQYF. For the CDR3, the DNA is TGTGCCAGCAGTTTATGGTCGAATACGGGAGATACGCAGTATTTT.